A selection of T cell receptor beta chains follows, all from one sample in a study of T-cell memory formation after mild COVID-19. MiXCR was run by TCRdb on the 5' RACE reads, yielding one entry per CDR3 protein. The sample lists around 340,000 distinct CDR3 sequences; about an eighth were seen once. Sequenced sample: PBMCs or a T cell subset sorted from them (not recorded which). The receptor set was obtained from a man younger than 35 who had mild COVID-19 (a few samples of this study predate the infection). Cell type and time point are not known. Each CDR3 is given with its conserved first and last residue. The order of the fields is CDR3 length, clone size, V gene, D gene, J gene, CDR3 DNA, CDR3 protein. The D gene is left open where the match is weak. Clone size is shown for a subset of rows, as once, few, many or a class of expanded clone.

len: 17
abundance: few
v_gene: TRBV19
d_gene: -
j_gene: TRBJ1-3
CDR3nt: TGTGCCAGTCGTCCGTTCCACCAGGGGAGCTCTGGAAACACCATATATTTT
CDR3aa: CASRPFHQGSSGNTIYF

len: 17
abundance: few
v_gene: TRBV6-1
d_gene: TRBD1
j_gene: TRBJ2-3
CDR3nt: TGTGCCAGCCGGAGGAGCCGGGACAGGGCCTTAACAGATACGCAGTATTTT
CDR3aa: CASRRSRDRALTDTQYF

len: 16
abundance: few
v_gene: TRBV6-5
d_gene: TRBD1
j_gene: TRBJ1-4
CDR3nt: TGTGCCAGCAGTTATTCGGACAGGCCCATAAATGAAAAACTGTTTTTT
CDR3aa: CASSYSDRPINEKLFF

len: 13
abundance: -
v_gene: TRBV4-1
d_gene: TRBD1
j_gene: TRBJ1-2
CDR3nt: TGCGCCAGCGGGGACAGGGACATCGATGGCTACACCTTC
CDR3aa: CASGDRDIDGYTF

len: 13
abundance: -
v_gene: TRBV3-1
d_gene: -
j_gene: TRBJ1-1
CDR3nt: TGTGCCAGCAGCCAAAGGGCAGGGACTGAAGCTTTCTTT
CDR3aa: CASSQRAGTEAFF

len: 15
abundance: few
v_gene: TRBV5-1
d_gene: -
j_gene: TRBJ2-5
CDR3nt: TGCGCCAGCAGCTTCCAGCCGGGCTATGGAGAGACCCAGTACTTC
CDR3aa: CASSFQPGYGETQYF

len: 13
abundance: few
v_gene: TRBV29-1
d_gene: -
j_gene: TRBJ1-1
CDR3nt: TGCAGCGTTAACTACAGGGTCGACACTGAAGCTTTCTTT
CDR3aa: CSVNYRVDTEAFF

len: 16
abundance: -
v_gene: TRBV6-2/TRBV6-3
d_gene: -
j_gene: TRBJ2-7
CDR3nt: TGTGCCAGCAGTTATAATCGAGGGGCCTATCGGTACGAGCAGTACTTC
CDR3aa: CASSYNRGAYRYEQYF

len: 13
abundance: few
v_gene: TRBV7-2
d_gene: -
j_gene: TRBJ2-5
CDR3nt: TGTGCCAGCAGCTCTACGTACCAAGAGACCCAGTACTTC
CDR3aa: CASSSTYQETQYF

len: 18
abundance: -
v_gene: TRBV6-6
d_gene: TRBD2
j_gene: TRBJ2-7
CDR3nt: TGTGCCAGCAGTTACCTTAGCACTAGCGGGGGACGGTCCTACGAGCAGTACTTC
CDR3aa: CASSYLSTSGGRSYEQYF

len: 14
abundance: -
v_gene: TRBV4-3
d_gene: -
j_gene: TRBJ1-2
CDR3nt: TGCGCCAGCAGCCAAGATCCTTGGGTTCATGGCTACACCTTC
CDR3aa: CASSQDPWVHGYTF

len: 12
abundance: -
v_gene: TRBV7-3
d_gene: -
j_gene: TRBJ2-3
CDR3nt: TGTGCCAGCAGCTCAGGGTCAGATACGCAGTATTTT
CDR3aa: CASSSGSDTQYF

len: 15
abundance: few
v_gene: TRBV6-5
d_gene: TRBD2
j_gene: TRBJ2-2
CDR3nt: TGTGCCAGCAGTTACAGCCTAGCGGGCACCGGGGAGCTGTTTTTT
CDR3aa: CASSYSLAGTGELFF

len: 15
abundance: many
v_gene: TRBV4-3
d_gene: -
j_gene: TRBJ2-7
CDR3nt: TGCGCCAGCAGCCAAGACTGGGACCCCACCTACGAGCAGTACTTC
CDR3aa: CASSQDWDPTYEQYF

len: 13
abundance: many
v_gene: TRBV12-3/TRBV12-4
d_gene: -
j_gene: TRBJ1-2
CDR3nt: TGTGCCAGCAGTCCATCCCCCACATATGGCTACACCTTC
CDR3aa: CASSPSPTYGYTF

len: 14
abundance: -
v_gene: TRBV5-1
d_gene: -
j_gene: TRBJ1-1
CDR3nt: TGCGCCAGCAGCTTAAACGACTTGAACACTGAAGCTTTCTTT
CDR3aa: CASSLNDLNTEAFF

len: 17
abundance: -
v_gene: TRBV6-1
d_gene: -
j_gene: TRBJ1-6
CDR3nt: TGTGCCAGCAGAGCCGACGGAGGGCGGATTTATAATTCACCCCTCCACTTT
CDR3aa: CASRADGGRIYNSPLHF

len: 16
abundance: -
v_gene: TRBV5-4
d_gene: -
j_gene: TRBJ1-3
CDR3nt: TGTGCCAGCAGCTTGGCCCTGGGATCGTCTGGAAACACCATATATTTT
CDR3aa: CASSLALGSSGNTIYF